A single sample is the source of the 16 T cell receptor beta chains below, sequenced in a study of early T cells in non-severe SARS-CoV-2 infection. MiXCR, run by TCRdb on the 5' RACE reads, gives a single entry per CDR3 protein. The sample yields 50,000 to 85,000 distinct CDR3 sequences, roughly 10% seen once. The specimen was whole blood. These receptors came from an adult who was a healthcare worker with PCR-confirmed SARS-CoV-2 infection or an uninfected control (not recorded which).

This clonotype was seen a handful of times. The chain is built from TRBV19 and TRBJ2-1, with 8 positions matching TRBD2. Per germline, CDR1 LNHDA and CDR2 SQIVND (reference sequence). Trimming cost V 6 bases and J 4 bases; bases outside gene matches: 5. The CDR3 has 14 amino acids. The CDR3 coding sequence is TGTGCCAGTAGGAGGGCTAGCGGGTACAATGAGCAGTTCTTC. Residues: CASRRASGYNEQFF.

This clonotype occurred a few times. The chain's CDR3 is CASRQQWRNEQFF. CDR3 nucleotides: TGTGCCAGCAGGCAACAGTGGCGCAATGAGCAGTTCTTC. V is TRBV6-5 and J is TRBJ2-1; D not certain. V was pared by 6 bases and J by 6 bases, with 12 bases between. This CDR3 is 13 amino acids long. Germline values: CDR1 MNHEY, CDR2 SVGAGI.

The V and J genes are TRBV28 and TRBJ1-1; D is uncertain. Germline lookup yields CDR1 MDHEN and CDR2 SYDVKM. The CDR3 is made up of 15 amino acids. Trimming cost V 3 bases and J 4 bases, with 15 bases left between them. Written as DNA, the CDR3 is TGTGCCAGCAGTTTTAATCCCCATTCGGGCACTGAAGCTTTCTTT. This translates into CASSFNPHSGTEAFF.

The J gene is TRBJ2-7, the V gene TRBV5-1; D call uncertain. This CDR3 comprises 15 residues. Germline V gives CDR1 SGHRS, CDR2 YFSETQ. V gave up 1 base and J gave up 2 bases, with 13 bases separating them. As DNA, the CDR3 is TGCGCCAGCAGCTTGACGATTGACATGACCTACGAGCAGTACTTC. Amino acids: CASSLTIDMTYEQYF.

This clonotype occurred a few times. The chain couples TRBV12-3 or TRBV12-4 to TRBJ1-5, with D possibly being TRBD1 (5 bases). The CDR3 totals 12 residues. The CDR3 nucleotides are TGTGCGGCGGGGCCCGGCAATCAGCCCCAGCATTTT. It codes for CAAGPGNQPQHF.

This clonotype was observed at least ten times. The genes are TRBV25-1 and TRBJ2-5; D might be TRBD2 (5 bases). Trimming shortened V by 6 bases and J by 3 bases, and 14 bases separated the two germline ends. Germline-derived CDR1 and CDR2 are MGHDK and SYGVNS. The CDR3 contains 14 residues. This CDR3 is CASRMGSGEETQYF. The CDR3 DNA reads TGTGCCAGCAGGATGGGCTCCGGGGAAGAGACCCAGTACTTC.

This clonotype was picked up many times. The chain uses TRBV24-1 and TRBJ2-5, with TRBD2 matching 9 bases. The J segment lost 2 bases and the V segment lost 3 bases, leaving 12 bases of the junction unmatched. Germline values: CDR1 KGHDR, CDR2 SFDVKD. This CDR3 is 18 amino acids long. The CDR3 sequence is CATSDPSSLAGPQETQYF. The CDR3 DNA reads as TGTGCCACCAGTGATCCCTCTTCACTAGCGGGCCCACAAGAGACCCAGTACTTC.

The table lists this clonotype with a few counts. The chain carries TRBV20-1 and TRBJ2-4; no clear D gene. V shed 3 bases and J shed 6 bases, with 21 bases lying between them. Germline assignment: CDR1 DFQATT and CDR2 SNEGSKA (reference sequence). The CDR3 contains 16 residues. CDR3 DNA: TGCAGTGCTAGTCCGGTTGGCTCGGTCGATAGAAACATTCAGTACTTC. Its translation is CSASPVGSVDRNIQYF.

This clonotype was seen repeatedly, ten times or more. The rearrangement links TRBV15 to TRBJ2-1; perhaps TRBD2 as D (6 bases). The V end lost 1 base, the J end lost 8 bases, and 15 bases lay between the germline ends. CDR1 and CDR2 from the germline V gene are LNHNV and YYDKDF (reference sequence). This CDR3 spans 15 amino acids. The CDR3 coding sequence is TGTGCCACCAGCAGAGGGGGAGGACGGGCATATGAGCAGTTCTTC. It is translated as CATSRGGGRAYEQFF.

The table lists this clonotype with many counts. The chain uses TRBV27 and TRBJ2-7; D unclear. CDR1 MNHEY and CDR2 SMNVEV come from the germline V gene (reference sequence). With 2 bases removed from V and 2 bases from J, the gap between germline ends came to 10 bases. CDR3 length equals 14 residues. CDR3 coding DNA: TGTGCCAGCAGTTTACGCAGGCTTCCCTACGAGCAGTACTTC. It codes for CASSLRRLPYEQYF.

This clonotype was picked up a small number of times. This chain joins TRBV11-2 and TRBJ1-4; a possible D gene is TRBD1 (5 bases). The CDR3 is 13 residues long. Trimming shortened V by 11 bases and J by 8 bases, and 18 bases separated the two germline ends. Germline-derived CDR1 and CDR2 are SGHAT and FQNNGV. DNA for the CDR3: TGTGCCGTACAACCCGGGACGGGAGAAAAACTGTTTTTT. Translating it yields CAVQPGTGEKLFF.

This clonotype came up many times. This chain connects TRBV7-2 to TRBJ2-5, with a weak D call TRBD2 (6 bases). Trimming removed 5 bases from V and 2 bases from J, with 15 bases in between. There are 15 residues in the CDR3. Germline CDR1 reads SGHTA; CDR2 reads FQGNSA. CDR3 loop: CASSRKAGGQETQYF. DNA of the CDR3: TGTGCCAGCAGCCGCAAAGCGGGTGGGCAAGAGACCCAGTACTTC.

This clonotype was observed many times. The V call is TRBV5-5, the J call TRBJ1-1; possible D gene TRBD1, 5 bases. The CDR3 is made up of 14 amino acids. V lost 3 bases, J lost 6 bases, and 15 bases lay in between. Per germline, CDR1 SGHKS and CDR2 YYEKEE (reference sequence). In nucleotides, the CDR3 is TGTGCCAGCAGCTCAACGGGGGGTCCCCCTGAAGCTTTCTTT. Translated, it gives CASSSTGGPPEAFF.

This clonotype was found a few times. The chain links TRBV7-9 to TRBJ2-7; D might be TRBD2 (6 bases). Trimming cost V 5 bases and J 5 bases, with 22 bases left between them. CDR1 is SEHNR, CDR2 FQNEAQ, per germline (reference sequence). There are 16 residues in the CDR3. CDR3 DNA sequence: TGTGCCAGCAGCCCCCGGGTCTCGGGGGATGTCCACGAGCAGTACTTC. Translation gives CASSPRVSGDVHEQYF.

This clonotype was found many times. The rearrangement uses TRBV20-1 and TRBJ1-6; weak D call: TRBD1 (6 bases). The CDR3 runs to 15 residues. V lost 0 bases to trimming and J lost 7 bases, with 13 bases between them. Germline V gene lookup returns CDR1 DFQATT and CDR2 SNEGSKA (reference sequence). The DNA for the CDR3 is TGCAGTGCTAGAGATGGCTACAGGGAGAATTCACCCCTCCACTTT. Its translation: CSARDGYRENSPLHF.

The chain links TRBV10-3 to TRBJ1-4; 11 bases map to TRBD1. V gave up 3 bases and J gave up 6 bases; unmatched junction bases: 3. Germline-derived CDR1 and CDR2 are ENHRY and SYGVKD. The CDR3 length is 15 residues. CDR3 residues: CAISDVGQGDEKLFF. CDR3 coding DNA: TGTGCCATCAGTGATGTGGGACAGGGGGATGAAAAACTGTTTTTT.